What follows is one T cell receptor (beta chain) and its context. This specimen belongs to a study of control samples from healthy donors and cancer patients. TCRdb's copy holds only in-frame clones and misses some; the assay was immunoSEQ multiplex PCR. The table has under 80,000 clones, about 94% seen once. The clonotype originates from a woman in her 30s in good health. The sequenced material came from blood.

CDR3 sequence reads: CASRTDSYEQYF. CDR3 nucleotides: TGCGCCAGCAGAACAGATTCCTACGAGCAGTACTTC. The chain is built from TRBV5-1 and TRBJ2-7, with unresolved D. The CDR3 consists of 12 residues. Trimming took 5 bases from V and 1 from J, leaving 7 bases between them. Germline CDR1 SGHRS, CDR2 YFSETQ.